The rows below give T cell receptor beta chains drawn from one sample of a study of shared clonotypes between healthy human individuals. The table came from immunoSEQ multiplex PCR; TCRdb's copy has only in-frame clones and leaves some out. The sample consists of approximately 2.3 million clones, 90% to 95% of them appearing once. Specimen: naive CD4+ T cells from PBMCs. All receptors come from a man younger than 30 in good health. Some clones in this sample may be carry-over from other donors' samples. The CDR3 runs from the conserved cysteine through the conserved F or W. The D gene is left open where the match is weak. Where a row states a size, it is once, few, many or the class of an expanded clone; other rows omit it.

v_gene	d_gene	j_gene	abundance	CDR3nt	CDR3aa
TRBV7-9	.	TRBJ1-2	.	TGTGCCAGCAGCTTAAACCTTGAGGGGAGGTACACCTTC	CASSLNLEGRYTF
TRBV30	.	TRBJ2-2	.	TGTGCCTGGAGTGTAACCGGCGGGGAGCTGTTTTTT	CAWSVTGGELFF
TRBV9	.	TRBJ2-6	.	TGTGCCAGCAGCTCCCCGTGGGGGGGCAGCGTCCTGACTTTC	CASSSPWGGSVLTF
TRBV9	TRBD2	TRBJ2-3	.	TGTGCCAGCAGCTCGCGGACTAGCGTAAGCACAGATACGCAGTATTTT	CASSSRTSVSTDTQYF
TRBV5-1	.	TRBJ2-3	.	TGCGCCAGCAGCCCCGCGGTAGGAGATACGCAGTATTTT	CASSPAVGDTQYF
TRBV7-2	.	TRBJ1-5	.	TGTGCCAGCAGCTTAGAAGGGGCCAATCAGCCCCAGCATTTT	CASSLEGANQPQHF
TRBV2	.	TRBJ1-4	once	TGTGCCAGCAGTGATGGGCAGGGGAGGGAAAAACTGTTTTTT	CASSDGQGREKLFF
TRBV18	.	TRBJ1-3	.	TGTGCCAGCTCACGGGTCGGGACTCCTGGTGACTCTGGAAACACCATATATTTT	CASSRVGTPGDSGNTIYF
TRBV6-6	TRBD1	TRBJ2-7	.	TGTGCCAGCAGCCCCAGGGGGTCCCACGAGCAGTACTTC	CASSPRGSHEQYF
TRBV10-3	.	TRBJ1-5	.	TGTGCCATCAGCGCCACAGGGAATCAGCCCCAGCATTTT	CAISATGNQPQHF
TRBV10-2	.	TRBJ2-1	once	TGCGCCAGCTCGCAGGGTAGGGTGAATGAGCAGTTCTTC	CASSQGRVNEQFF
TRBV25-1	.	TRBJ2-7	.	TGTGCCAGCAGTGAATCAGGCTACGAGCAGTACTTC	CASSESGYEQYF
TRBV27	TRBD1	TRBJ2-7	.	TGTGCCAGCAGTCTCCCCCGGGACAGGGGGCCCTCGGGCGAGCAGTACTTC	CASSLPRDRGPSGEQYF
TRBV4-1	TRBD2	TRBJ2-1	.	TGCGCCAGCCGCTCCACCGGGACTAAGTACAATGAGCAGTTCTTC	CASRSTGTKYNEQFF
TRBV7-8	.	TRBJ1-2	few	TGTGCCAGCAGCTTAGCTATAAACTATGGCTACACCTTC	CASSLAINYGYTF
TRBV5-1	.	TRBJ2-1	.	TGCGCCAGCAGCTTATGGGACATCGTAAGGGCCCAACAGTTCTTC	CASSLWDIVRAQQFF
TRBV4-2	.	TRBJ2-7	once	TGTGCCAGCAGCCAAACCTCCTATACCTACGAGCAGTACTTC	CASSQTSYTYEQYF
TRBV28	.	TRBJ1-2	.	TGTGCCAGCAGGGGGCGCAACTATGGCTACACCTTC	CASRGRNYGYTF
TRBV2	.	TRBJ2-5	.	TGTGCCAGCAGAGCTACAGGGGGGGCCCGGGAGACCCAGTACTTC	CASRATGGARETQYF
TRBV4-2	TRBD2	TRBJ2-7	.	TGTGCCAGCAGCCGAGGACTAGCGGGAGGGCCCTCCTACGAGCAGTACTTC	CASSRGLAGGPSYEQYF
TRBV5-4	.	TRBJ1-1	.	TGTGCCAGCAGCGAGATAGCAGGGTCGAACACTGAAGCTTTCTTT	CASSEIAGSNTEAFF
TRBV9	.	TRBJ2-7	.	TGTGCCAGCAGCGTCGGCGAGGGAGGGCAGTACTTC	CASSVGEGGQYF
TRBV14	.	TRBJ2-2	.	TGTGCCAGCAGTCAAATGTCCACCGGGGAGCTGTTTTTT	CASSQMSTGELFF
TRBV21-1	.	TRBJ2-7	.	TGTGCCGGGAGGGACAGGGGGTACGAGCAGTACTTC	CAGRDRGYEQYF
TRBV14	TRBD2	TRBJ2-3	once	TGTGCCAGCAGCCACAGCGGGAGGCCAATCCCAGATACGCAGTATTTT	CASSHSGRPIPDTQYF
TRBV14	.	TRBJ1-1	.	TGTGCCAGCAGCCCCGGGGGACGGGCCACTGAAGCTTTCTTT	CASSPGGRATEAFF
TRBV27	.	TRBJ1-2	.	TGTGCCAGCAGCCCCGGCGGGACACCTATCTATGGCTACACCTTC	CASSPGGTPIYGYTF
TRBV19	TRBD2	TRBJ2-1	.	TGTGCCAGTAGTACCCTGACTAGCGGCTCCTACAATGAGCAGTTCTTC	CASSTLTSGSYNEQFF
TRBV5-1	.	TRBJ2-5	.	TGCGCCAGCAGCCCCGGCCAAGAGACCCAGTACTTC	CASSPGQETQYF
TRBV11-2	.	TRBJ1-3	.	TGTGCCAGCAGCTCCAGGGGTCCATCCGGAAACACCATATATTTT	CASSSRGPSGNTIYF
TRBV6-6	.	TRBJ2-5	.	TGTGCCAGCAGTTACGGCAACGGAGAGACCCAGTACTTC	CASSYGNGETQYF
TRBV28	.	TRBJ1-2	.	TGTGCCAGCAGTCCCACCGGGGCATGGTATGGCTACACCTTC	CASSPTGAWYGYTF
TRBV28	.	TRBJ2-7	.	TGTGCCAGCAGTCCACCCCGGGAAAGGCGTGAGCAGTACTTC	CASSPPRERREQYF
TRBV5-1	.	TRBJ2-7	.	TGCGCCAGCAGCTTGGCGGCAGGCCCATGGGGCGAGCAGTACTTC	CASSLAAGPWGEQYF
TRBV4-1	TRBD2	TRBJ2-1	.	TGCGCCAGCAGCCCCCAAACCGGGGGAGGGCCGGTTTTACAGTTCTTC	CASSPQTGGGPVLQFF
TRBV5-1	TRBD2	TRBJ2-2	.	TGCGCCAGCAGGGGACTAGCGGGAGTTGACACCGGGGAGCTGTTTTTT	CASRGLAGVDTGELFF
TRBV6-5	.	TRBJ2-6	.	TGTGCCAGCAGAACTCCCTCTGGGGCCAACGTCCTGACTTTC	CASRTPSGANVLTF
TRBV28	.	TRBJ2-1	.	TGTGCCAGCAGTGTCCAAACCGGGACACCTAAGGATGAGCAGTTCTTC	CASSVQTGTPKDEQFF
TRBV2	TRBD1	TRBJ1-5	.	TGTGCCAGCAGTGGGGGCAGGGGGCCTAATCAGCCCCAGCATTTT	CASSGGRGPNQPQHF
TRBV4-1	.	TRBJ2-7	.	TGCGCCAGCAGCCAAGATAACCGACAGGTAGGCCACGAGCAGTACTTC	CASSQDNRQVGHEQYF
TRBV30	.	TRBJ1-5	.	TGTGCCTGGAGTATGTGGGGGGCGGGTCAGCCCCAGCATTTT	CAWSMWGAGQPQHF
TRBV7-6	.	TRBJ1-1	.	TGTGCCAGCAGCTTGGGCAGAACAAACACTGAAGCTTTCTTT	CASSLGRTNTEAFF
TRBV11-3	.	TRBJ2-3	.	TGTGCCAGCAGCCCACCTAGCACAGATACGCAGTATTTT	CASSPPSTDTQYF
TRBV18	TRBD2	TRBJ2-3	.	TGTGCCAGCTCACCACCGGGGCTAGCGGGATCGGATACGCAGTATTTT	CASSPPGLAGSDTQYF
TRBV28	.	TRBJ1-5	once	TGTGCCAGCCTATTAGGGGGGTACAATCAGCCCCAGCATTTT	CASLLGGYNQPQHF